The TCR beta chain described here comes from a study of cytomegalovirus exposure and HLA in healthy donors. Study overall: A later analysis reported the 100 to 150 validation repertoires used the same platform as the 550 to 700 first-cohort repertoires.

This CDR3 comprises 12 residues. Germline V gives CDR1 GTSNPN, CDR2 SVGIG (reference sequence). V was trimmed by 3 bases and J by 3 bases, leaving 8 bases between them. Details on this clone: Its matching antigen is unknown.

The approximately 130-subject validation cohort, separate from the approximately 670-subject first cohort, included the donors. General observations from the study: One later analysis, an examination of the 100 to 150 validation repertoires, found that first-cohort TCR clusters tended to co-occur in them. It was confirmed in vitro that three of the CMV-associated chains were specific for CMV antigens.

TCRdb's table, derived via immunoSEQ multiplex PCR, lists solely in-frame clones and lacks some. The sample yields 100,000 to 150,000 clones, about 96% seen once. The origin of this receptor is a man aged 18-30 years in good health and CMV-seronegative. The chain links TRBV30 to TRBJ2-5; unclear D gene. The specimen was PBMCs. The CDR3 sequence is CAWRGLKETQYF. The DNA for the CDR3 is TGTGCCTGGAGGGGCCTTAAAGAGACCCAGTACTTC.